These 21 T cell receptor beta chains came from one sample sequenced in a study of monozygotic twins with inflammatory bowel disease. TCRdb reprocessed the 5' RACE reads and stores each CDR3 protein as one record, lacking DNA. This sample's clone table lists 350,000 to 550,000 distinct CDR3 sequences. The specimen was blood. The receptors come from a human donor with ulcerative colitis or Crohn's disease, or a healthy co-twin of an affected twin (not recorded which).

The genes are TRBV12-3 or TRBV12-4 and TRBJ2-2; no DNA is available, so the TRBD1 call from TCRdb remains unchecked. The CDR3 covers 15 residues. CDR3: CASSLGGPGTGELFF.

The V gene is TRBV7-9, the J gene TRBJ1-1. The CDR3 has 13 residues. Germline V gene lookup returns CDR1 SEHNR and CDR2 FQNEAQ (reference sequence). The CDR3 loop reads CASSFGPNTEAFF.

This rearrangement joins TRBV11-1 to TRBJ2-3; TCRdb returns TRBD1, unconfirmable since there is no DNA. The CDR3 is 15 amino acids. Germline CDR1 reads SGHAT; CDR2 reads FQDESV (reference sequence). The CDR3 is CASSLSGGLGDTQYF.

The gene calls are TRBV3-1 and TRBJ2-7; TCRdb outputs TRBD1, but without DNA this stays unchecked. Germline values: CDR1 LGHDT, CDR2 YNNKEL (reference sequence). There are 15 residues in the CDR3. The CDR3 sequence is CASSFWDRGRNEQYF.

The genes are TRBV20-1 and TRBJ2-3; no DNA is available, so the TRBD2 call from TCRdb remains unchecked. The germline V gene has CDR1 DFQATT and CDR2 SNEGSKA (reference sequence). The CDR3 consists of 14 residues. The CDR3 loop is CSARLAGGTDTQYF.

This chain joins TRBV12-3 or TRBV12-4 and TRBJ1-1. This CDR3 region has 13 residues. CDR3 protein: CASSLDMNTEAFF.

The rearrangement links TRBV5-1 to TRBJ2-3; TCRdb's assignment of TRBD2 cannot be checked, as there is no DNA. The CDR3 runs 14 residues. CDR1 and CDR2 from the germline V gene are SGHRS and YFSETQ. The CDR3 loop reads CASSAVVREDTQYF.

The chain uses TRBV3-1 and TRBJ1-1. The CDR3 is 13 residues long. The V gene's germline CDR1 is LGHDT and CDR2 YNNKEL (reference sequence). The CDR3 reads CASSQRSITEAFF. The full variable domain, its missing parts supplied by reference TRBV3-1 and TRBJ1-1, is DTAVSQTPKYLVTQMGNDKSIKCEQNLGHDTMYWYKQDSKKFLKIMFSYNNKELIINETVPNRFSPKSPDKAHLNLHINSLELGDSAVYFCASSQRSITEAFFGQGTRLTVV.

This chain connects TRBV5-4 to TRBJ1-2; TCRdb calls TRBD1, which cannot be checked without DNA. This CDR3 region has 14 residues. Germline CDR1 SGHNT, CDR2 YYREEE (reference sequence). The CDR3 is CASSYGTGWDGYTF.

The chain employs TRBV6-1 and TRBJ2-1; the TRBD1 assignment by TCRdb is unverifiable without DNA. Germline values: CDR1 MNHNS, CDR2 SASEGT. This CDR3 is built from 16 residues. The CDR3 loop reads CASSERSSRGSNEQFF.

This sequence joins TRBV9 and TRBJ2-1. The CDR3 is made up of 16 amino acids. The germline gives CDR1 SGDLS, CDR2 YYNGEE. This chain's CDR3 is CASSADRREVLNEQFF.

The rearrangement joins TRBV5-1 to TRBJ1-1; there is no DNA to check the TCRdb D call of TRBD1. The CDR3 has 17 residues. The germline gives CDR1 SGHRS, CDR2 YFSETQ. The CDR3 loop reads CASSLQGTGGANTEAFF.

The chain carries TRBV29-1 and TRBJ1-1; checking the TCRdb D call of TRBD1 is not possible without DNA. This CDR3 region has 13 residues. Germline-derived CDR1 and CDR2 are SQVTM and ANQGSEA. This chain's CDR3 is CSAGPGKDTEAFF.

This chain links TRBV30 with TRBJ2-7. Germline V lookup: CDR1 GTSNPN, CDR2 SVGIG (reference sequence). The CDR3 runs 13 residues. CDR3 sequence reads: CAWTDESAYEQYF.

V and J are TRBV30 and TRBJ1-1; absent DNA, TCRdb's TRBD1 call cannot be checked. This CDR3 is built from 12 residues. Germline CDR1 reads GTSNPN; CDR2 reads SVGIG (reference sequence). CDR3 protein: CAWSVRDKEAFF.

This chain connects TRBV6-2 or TRBV6-3 to TRBJ2-5; lacking DNA, the TRBD1 call made by TCRdb goes unchecked. The CDR3 runs 17 residues. Germline CDR1 is MNHEY and CDR2 is SVGEGT. CDR3 protein: CASHYFPVGPHQETQYF.

V and J are TRBV19 and TRBJ1-1; TCRdb proposes TRBD1, but this gene call is untestable without DNA. This CDR3 spans 14 amino acids. Germline V gene data show CDR1 as LNHDA and CDR2 as SQIVND (reference sequence). CDR3 sequence reads: CASSSPQGYTDAFF.

The rearrangement uses TRBV4-1 and TRBJ2-1. The germline CDR1 and CDR2 sequences are MGHRA and YSYEKL. The CDR3 length is 14 residues. The chain's CDR3 is CASSPADPYNEQFF.

This chain uses TRBV4-3 with TRBJ2-1; TCRdb names TRBD2, which stays unverified in the absence of DNA. There are 16 residues in the CDR3. CDR1 and CDR2 from the germline V gene are LGHNA and YSLEER. The CDR3 is CASSQAREGVYNEQFF.

The chain employs TRBV5-1 and TRBJ2-5; TCRdb's D call of TRBD2 is untestable without DNA. Looked up from germline, CDR1 is SGHRS and CDR2 is YFSETQ. The CDR3 contains 15 residues. The CDR3 region is CASSLGLAKGETQYF.

This chain links TRBV7-2 with TRBJ2-2; TCRdb returns TRBD2, unconfirmable since there is no DNA. The CDR3 contains 16 residues. From germline, CDR1 is SGHTA and CDR2 FQGNSA. CDR3: CASSLARLAGTGELFF.